A selection of T cell receptor beta chains follows, all from one sample in a study of OX40 agonist ivuxolimab in advanced cancers. Profiling relied on immunoSEQ multiplex PCR, and the TCRdb table lists in-frame clones only, not all of them. The sample lists about 83,000 clones, over 75% seen once, with under 0.9% in the top ten. This specimen consisted of CD4+ or CD8+ T cells sorted from blood, obtained in a trial of the OX40 agonist ivuxolimab. All receptors come from an adult with an advanced solid tumor such as melanoma, head and neck, liver or kidney cancer. Each CDR3 is given with its conserved first and last residue.

j_gene	v_gene	CDR3aa
TRBJ2-5	TRBV5-1	CASSPGSSPYQETQYF
TRBJ1-2	TRBV19	CASSTTQGRNYGYTF
TRBJ1-1	TRBV6-5	CASSPQGPNTEAFF
TRBJ1-4	TRBV6-6	CASSLTDRSNEKLFF
TRBJ1-6	TRBV18	CASSLNNRNSPLHF
TRBJ2-3	TRBV21-1	CASSPTRVCADTQYF
TRBJ1-1	TRBV5-1	CASSLSRGATEAFF
TRBJ1-2	TRBV19	CASIPTGVNYGYTF
TRBJ2-6	TRBV15	CATSRGAGTGANVLTF
TRBJ2-3	TRBV29-1	CSVYDGQGSSDTQYF
TRBJ1-6	TRBV6-6	CASSYGGYYNSPLHF
TRBJ1-1	TRBV29-1	CSVSRDRGGTEAFF
TRBJ1-1	TRBV6-6	CASSSRPENTEAFF
TRBJ1-1	TRBV30	CAWSEGRQNGEAFF
TRBJ1-1	TRBV11-2	CASSLVTETEAFF
TRBJ1-1	TRBV6-6	CASSPGRVTEAFF
TRBJ1-1	TRBV27	CASSSGWDTEAFF
TRBJ2-5	TRBV11-2	CASSLDRGLETQYF
TRBJ2-1	TRBV6-5	CASSYAAQGRGEQFF
TRBJ1-4	TRBV6-1	CASSEDPGREKLFF
TRBJ1-4	TRBV7-8	CASSSNRGVGNEKLFF
TRBJ1-3	TRBV5-4	CASSQGPYSGNTIYF
TRBJ2-1	TRBV18	CASSPVPGQESYNEQFF
TRBJ2-7	TRBV20-1	CSASRTHEQYF
TRBJ1-1	TRBV11-3	CASSLAPPDRPTEAFF
TRBJ2-5	TRBV7-2	CASSLGGGRGETQYF
TRBJ2-7	TRBV5-4	CASSLRREASEQYF
TRBJ1-5	TRBV19	CASDRSYSNQPQHF
TRBJ2-5	TRBV25-1	CASSDPGTWETQYF
TRBJ1-2	TRBV5-4	CASSPATTNYGYTF
TRBJ2-2	TRBV7-9	CASSPGSWSTGELFF
TRBJ2-7	TRBV12-5	CASGPRAGYEQYF
TRBJ1-2	TRBV5-5	CASSSGDGLTYGYTF
TRBJ1-2	TRBV10-1	CASSAGANYGYTF
TRBJ2-7	TRBV7-8	CASSLAREWAYEQYF
TRBJ2-3	TRBV18	CASSPLGTDTQYF
TRBJ2-7	TRBV4-1	CASSLPGTATYEQYF
TRBJ2-3	TRBV27	CASSLLGRGLDTQYF
TRBJ2-7	TRBV20-1	CSARLGYEQYF
TRBJ2-7	TRBV5-1	CASSIDSARGEQYF
TRBJ2-5	TRBV2	CASSPTAGGETQYF
TRBJ1-5	TRBV12-5	CASGLTGTALHF
TRBJ2-7	TRBV6-5	CASSYAGTFLDEQYF
TRBJ1-5	TRBV6-6	CASSFRAQGAAQPQHF
TRBJ2-2	TRBV18	CASSPLGLTRITGELFF
TRBJ1-2	TRBV19	CASSNQGGVDYGYTF
TRBJ2-2	TRBV6-5	CASSPGLAITGELFF
TRBJ1-4	TRBV19	CASSPGGVGNEKLFF
TRBJ1-2	TRBV2	CASSPIQGAEGYTF
TRBJ2-7	TRBV9	CASSVARLTSREQYF
TRBJ1-1	TRBV5-1	CASSPLGSGRATEAFF
TRBJ1-5	TRBV7-8	CASSLRGQAYSNQPQHF
TRBJ1-1	TRBV19	CASSMAGQPNTEAFF
TRBJ1-3	TRBV13	CASTVTGAGNTIYF
TRBJ2-2	TRBV13	CASGLGTGGTGELFF
TRBJ2-1	TRBV5-1	CASSSGTVSDEQFF
TRBJ2-1	TRBV7-9	CASSLEVGFGEQFF